This T cell receptor (beta chain) was obtained from a study of T-cell reconstitution after alpha-beta-depleted transplantation in children. V dropped 1 base and J dropped 4; count of bases not matched to a gene: 8. The CDR3 totals 16 residues. Germline V gene data show CDR1 as MGHRA and CDR2 as YSYEKL. Preparation of the TCRbeta library was carried out with unique molecular identifiers. TCRdb ran MiXCR on the PCR reads and lists one entry per CDR3 protein. The sample contains hundreds of thousands of distinct CDR3 sequences, 16% of which appear only once. This receptor was identified in a human donor who donated a stem cell graft to a child with acute myeloid leukemia. J is TRBJ2-5 and V is TRBV4-1, with 8 bases matching TRBD1. The sequenced sample was PBMCs from the stem cell graft donor, obtained from the stem cell graft. In DNA form, the CDR3 reads TGCGCCAGCAGCCAAGGACGGACAGGGCAAAGAGAGACCCAGTACTTC. Translated: CASSQGRTGQRETQYF.